The sequence of this T cell receptor beta chain was determined in a study of shared clonotypes between healthy human individuals. Across the study: A couple of female and three male donors aged 18 to 49 were enrolled.

About this clone itself: Its antigen is currently unknown. Other DNA sequences of this sample code for an identical CDR3.

Germline-derived CDR1 and CDR2 are SGHRS and YFSETQ. V was trimmed by 5 bases and J by 3 bases, leaving 9 bases between them. The CDR3 covers 12 residues. Regarding the study as a whole: Clonotype sharing across donors was expected to vary with sequencing depth.

Researchers divided each subset's genomic DNA evenly across several immunoSEQ plates. Per the original methods: In the immunoSEQ data, sequences were junction-only and lacked quality scores, so filtering differed. Clones were read by immunoSEQ multiplex PCR, and TCRdb kept only the in-frame ones, dropping some. That table is the source of V, J and clone size, and D and trimming were worked out from the DNA. The repertoire consists of 2.3 million or so clones, with more than 85% occurring once and the leading ten covering roughly 0.36%. V usage is TRBV5-1 and J usage is TRBJ2-7; D is perhaps TRBD1 (6 bases). Sequencing was carried out using naive CD4+ T cells from PBMCs. Regarding subset: CD45RA+ positively selected. The source is a young man in good health. Some clones in this sample may be carry-over from other donors' samples. The CDR3 DNA reads as TGCGCCAGCAGTTCACAGGGCTACGAGCAGTACTTC. Residues: CASSSQGYEQYF.